This TCR beta chain was profiled in a study of vaccination and CD4 T cells after COVID-19. Study observations and caveats: Researchers report that 304 of 307 vaccine-specific clones in convalescent patients proved spike mono-reactive.

The treatment was: approximately nine-day PBMC culture with coronavirus spike peptide pools or control peptides (ViraFEST assay). Sequenced with the Oncomine TCR Beta short-read assay was DNA taken from cultured CD4+ T cells. TCRdb reprocessed the PCR reads with MiXCR, giving one entry per CDR3 protein. The sample lists over 15,000 distinct CDR3 sequences, 55% occurring once. With regard to this clonotype: Antigen: not known.

The source of this sequence is a human donor who had recovered from COVID-19. Sequencing input: CD4+ T cells from blood, cultured in vitro.

The chain's CDR3 is CSATGTQSEKLFF. The CDR3 region has the DNA TGCAGTGCCACCGGGACTCAGAGCGAAAAACTGTTTTTT. This chain connects TRBV20-1 to TRBJ1-4, with a weak D call TRBD1 (5 bases). The CDR3 spans 13 residues. The germline V and J ends were trimmed by 6 bases and 8 bases, with 16 bases remaining between them. Germline lookup yields CDR1 DFQATT and CDR2 SNEGSKA (reference sequence).